This TCR beta chain was retrieved from a study of blood T cell repertoires in COVID-19. Background on the study: Material from acute and convalescent COVID-19 was sourced from the United States, Italy and Spain. T cells, B-cell-depleted T cells, or PBMCs provided the cDNA or gDNA that served as material.

Produced via immunoSEQ multiplex PCR; TCRdb's table is partial and in-frame only. The sample has a few hundred thousand clones, about 90% seen once; the top ten hold 0.6% to 0.7%. CDR1 SQVTM and CDR2 ANQGSEA come from the germline V gene. Deletions cut 0 bases from V and 2 bases from J, with 7 bases between. This CDR3 comprises 13 residues. The sequenced sample was PBMCs or T cells enriched from blood (not recorded which). The chain joins TRBV29-1 to TRBJ1-1, with D hard to call. The receptor was isolated from a man younger than 35 who had recovered from COVID-19. Here the CDR3 reads CSVEDQINTEAFF. In DNA form, the CDR3 reads TGCAGCGTTGAAGATCAGATTAACACTGAAGCTTTCTTT.